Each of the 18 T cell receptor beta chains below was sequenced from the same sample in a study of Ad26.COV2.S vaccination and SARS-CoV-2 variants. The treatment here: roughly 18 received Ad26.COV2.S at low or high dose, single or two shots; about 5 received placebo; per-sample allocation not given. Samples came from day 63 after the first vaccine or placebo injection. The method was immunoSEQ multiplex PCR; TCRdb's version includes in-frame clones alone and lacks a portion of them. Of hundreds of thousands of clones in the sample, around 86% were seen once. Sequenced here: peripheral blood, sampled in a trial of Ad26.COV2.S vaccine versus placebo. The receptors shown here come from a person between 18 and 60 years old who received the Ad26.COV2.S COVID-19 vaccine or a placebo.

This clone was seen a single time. The CDR3 sequence: CSVEGTGNYGYTF. The CDR3 bases are TGCAGCGTTGAAGGGACAGGCAACTATGGCTACACCTTC. The chain carries TRBV29-1 and TRBJ1-2; 7 positions match TRBD1. J was trimmed by 2 bases and V by 1 base; bases with no gene match: 1. Germline CDR1 is SQVTM and CDR2 is ANQGSEA. The CDR3 runs 13 residues.

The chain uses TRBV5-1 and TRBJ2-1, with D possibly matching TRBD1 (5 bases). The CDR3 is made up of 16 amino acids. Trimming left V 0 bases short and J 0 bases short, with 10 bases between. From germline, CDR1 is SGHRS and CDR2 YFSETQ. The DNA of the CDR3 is TGCGCCAGCAGCTTGGGGGCAGGGTACTCCTACAATGAGCAGTTCTTC. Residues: CASSLGAGYSYNEQFF.

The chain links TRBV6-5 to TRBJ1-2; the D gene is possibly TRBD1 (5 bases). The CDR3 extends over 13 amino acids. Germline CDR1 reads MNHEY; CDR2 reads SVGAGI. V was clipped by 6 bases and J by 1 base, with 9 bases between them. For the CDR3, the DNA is TGTGCCAGCAGCGGGGACGGTAACTATGGCTACACCTTC. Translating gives CASSGDGNYGYTF.

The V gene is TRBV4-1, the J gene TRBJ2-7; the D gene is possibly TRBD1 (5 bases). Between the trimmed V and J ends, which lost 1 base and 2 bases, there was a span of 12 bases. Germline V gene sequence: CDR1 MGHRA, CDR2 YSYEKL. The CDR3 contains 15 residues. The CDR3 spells CASSQVLGLPYEQYF. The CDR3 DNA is TGCGCCAGCAGCCAAGTTCTGGGGCTACCCTACGAGCAGTACTTC.

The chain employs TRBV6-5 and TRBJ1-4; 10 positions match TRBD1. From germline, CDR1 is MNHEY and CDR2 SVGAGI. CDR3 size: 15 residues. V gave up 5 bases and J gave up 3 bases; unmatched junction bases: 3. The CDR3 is CASSRDRGPNEKLFF. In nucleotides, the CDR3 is TGTGCCAGCAGTCGGGACAGGGGACCTAATGAAAAACTGTTTTTT.

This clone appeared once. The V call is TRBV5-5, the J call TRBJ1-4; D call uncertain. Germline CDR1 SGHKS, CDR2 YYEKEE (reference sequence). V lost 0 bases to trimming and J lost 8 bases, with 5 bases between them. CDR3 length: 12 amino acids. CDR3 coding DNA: TGTGCCAGCAGCTTGGGGGGAGAAAAACTGTTTTTT. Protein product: CASSLGGEKLFF.

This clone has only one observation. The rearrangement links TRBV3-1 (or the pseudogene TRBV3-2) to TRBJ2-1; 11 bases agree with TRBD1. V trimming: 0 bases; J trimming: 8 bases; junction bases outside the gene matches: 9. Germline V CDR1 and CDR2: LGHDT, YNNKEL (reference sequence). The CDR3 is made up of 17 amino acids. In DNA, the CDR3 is TGTGCCAGCAGCCAAGATTTCGGACAGGGGGCTAAGGATGAGCAGTTCTTC. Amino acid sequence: CASSQDFGQGAKDEQFF.

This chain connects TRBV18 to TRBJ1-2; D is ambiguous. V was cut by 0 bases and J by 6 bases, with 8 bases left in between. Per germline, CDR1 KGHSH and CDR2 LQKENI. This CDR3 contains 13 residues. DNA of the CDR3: TGTGCCAGCTCACCACCGGGAGTTGATGGCTACACCTTC. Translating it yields CASSPPGVDGYTF.

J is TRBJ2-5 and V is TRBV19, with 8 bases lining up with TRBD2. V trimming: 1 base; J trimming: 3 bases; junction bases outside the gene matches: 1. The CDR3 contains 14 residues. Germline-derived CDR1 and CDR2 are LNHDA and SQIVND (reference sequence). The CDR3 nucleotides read TGTGCCAGTAGTATAGCGGGGGGGAAAGAGACCCAGTACTTC. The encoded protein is CASSIAGGKETQYF.

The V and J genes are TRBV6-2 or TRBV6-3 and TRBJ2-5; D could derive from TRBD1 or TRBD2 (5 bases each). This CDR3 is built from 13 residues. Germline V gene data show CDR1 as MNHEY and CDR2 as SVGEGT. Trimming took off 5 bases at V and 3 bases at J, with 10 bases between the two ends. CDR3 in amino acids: CASSGLGEETQYF. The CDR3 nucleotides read TGTGCCAGCAGTGGGCTGGGGGAAGAGACCCAGTACTTC.

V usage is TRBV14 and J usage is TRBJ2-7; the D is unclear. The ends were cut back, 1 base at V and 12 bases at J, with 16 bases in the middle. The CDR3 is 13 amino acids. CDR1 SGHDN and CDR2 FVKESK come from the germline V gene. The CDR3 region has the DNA TGTGCCAGCAGCCAAGTCTCCGCAGTGGGTCGGTACTTC. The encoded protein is CASSQVSAVGRYF.

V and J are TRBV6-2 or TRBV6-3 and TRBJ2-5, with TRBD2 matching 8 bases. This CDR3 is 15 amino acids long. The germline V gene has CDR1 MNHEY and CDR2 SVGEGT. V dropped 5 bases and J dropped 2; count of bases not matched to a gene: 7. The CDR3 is CASSPRGGTQETQYF. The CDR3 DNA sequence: TGTGCCAGCAGTCCACGGGGGGGGACGCAAGAGACCCAGTACTTC.

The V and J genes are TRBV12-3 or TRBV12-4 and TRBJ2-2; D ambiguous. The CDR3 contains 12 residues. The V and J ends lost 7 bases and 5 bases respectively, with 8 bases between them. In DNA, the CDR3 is TGTGCCAGCACTATAGGAACCGGGGAGCTGTTTTTT. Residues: CASTIGTGELFF.

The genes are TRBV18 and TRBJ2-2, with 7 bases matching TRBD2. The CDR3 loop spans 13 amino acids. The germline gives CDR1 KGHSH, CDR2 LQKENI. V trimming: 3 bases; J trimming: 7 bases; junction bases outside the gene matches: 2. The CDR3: CASSPGTNGELFF. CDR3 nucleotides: TGTGCCAGCTCACCGGGGACTAACGGGGAGCTGTTTTTT. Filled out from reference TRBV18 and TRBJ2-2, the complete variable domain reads NAGVMQNPRHLVRRRGQEARLRCSPMKGHSHVYWYRQLPEEGLKFMVYLQKENIIDESGMPKERFSAEFPKEGPSILRIQQVVRGDSAAYFCASSPGTNGELFFGEGSRLTVL.

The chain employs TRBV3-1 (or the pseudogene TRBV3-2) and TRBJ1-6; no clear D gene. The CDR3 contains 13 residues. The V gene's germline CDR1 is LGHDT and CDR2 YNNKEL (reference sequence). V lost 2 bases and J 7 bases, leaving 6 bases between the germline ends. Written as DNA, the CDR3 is TGTGCCAGCAGCCAAACAGAAAATTCACCCCTCCACTTT. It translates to CASSQTENSPLHF.

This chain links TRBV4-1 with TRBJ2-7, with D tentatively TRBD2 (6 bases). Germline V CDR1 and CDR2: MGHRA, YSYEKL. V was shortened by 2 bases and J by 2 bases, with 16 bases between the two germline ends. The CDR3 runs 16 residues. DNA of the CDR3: TGCGCCAGCAGCCAATCGGGACTTTCCGCCACCTACGAGCAGTACTTC. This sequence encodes CASSQSGLSATYEQYF.

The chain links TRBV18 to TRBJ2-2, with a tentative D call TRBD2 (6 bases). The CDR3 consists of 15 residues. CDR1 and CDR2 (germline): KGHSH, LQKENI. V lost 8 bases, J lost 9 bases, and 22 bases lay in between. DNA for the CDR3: TGTGCCAGCACCCGGGACTTCGCGTTGCACCGGGAGCTGTTTTTT. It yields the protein CASTRDFALHRELFF.

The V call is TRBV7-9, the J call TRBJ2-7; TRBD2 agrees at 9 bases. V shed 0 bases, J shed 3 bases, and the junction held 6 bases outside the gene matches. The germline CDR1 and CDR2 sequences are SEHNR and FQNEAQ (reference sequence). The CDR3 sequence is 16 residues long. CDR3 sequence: CASSLATSGLDYEQYF. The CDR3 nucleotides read TGTGCCAGCAGCTTAGCGACTAGCGGACTAGACTACGAGCAGTACTTC.